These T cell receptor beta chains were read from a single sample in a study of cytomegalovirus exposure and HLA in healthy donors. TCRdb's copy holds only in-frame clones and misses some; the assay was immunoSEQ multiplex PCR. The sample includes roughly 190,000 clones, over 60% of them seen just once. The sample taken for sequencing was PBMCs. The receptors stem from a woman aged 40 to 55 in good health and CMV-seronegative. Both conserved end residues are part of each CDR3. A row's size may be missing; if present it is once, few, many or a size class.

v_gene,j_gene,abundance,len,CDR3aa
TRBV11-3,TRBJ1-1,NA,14,CASSLDSKNTEAFF
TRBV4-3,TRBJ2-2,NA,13,CASSQGGQGELFF
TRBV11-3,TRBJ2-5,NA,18,CASSLGSWGRFSQETQYF
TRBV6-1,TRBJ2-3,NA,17,CASSEAGGSGIWDTQYF
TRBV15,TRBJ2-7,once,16,CATSRDLARSSYEQYF
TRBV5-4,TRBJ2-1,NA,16,CASSAPPLAGAGEQFF
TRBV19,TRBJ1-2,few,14,CASHYRGTPWGYTF
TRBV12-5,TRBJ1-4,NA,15,CASGLRGPTNEKLFF
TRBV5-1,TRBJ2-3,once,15,CASSLRSGSTDTQYF
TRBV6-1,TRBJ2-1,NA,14,CAGERGHPYNEQFF
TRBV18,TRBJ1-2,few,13,CASSPGTGVGYTF
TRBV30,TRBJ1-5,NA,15,CAWSTNRQANQPQHF
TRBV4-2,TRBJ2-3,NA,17,CASSLLQGEGFADTQYF
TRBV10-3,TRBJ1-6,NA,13,CATRPDMNSPLHF
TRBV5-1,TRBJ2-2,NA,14,CASVQGAPTGELFF
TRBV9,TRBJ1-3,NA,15,CASSGPQGPGNTIYF
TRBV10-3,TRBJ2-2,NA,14,CAISRASGTGELFF
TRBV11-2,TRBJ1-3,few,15,CASSARESSGNTIYF